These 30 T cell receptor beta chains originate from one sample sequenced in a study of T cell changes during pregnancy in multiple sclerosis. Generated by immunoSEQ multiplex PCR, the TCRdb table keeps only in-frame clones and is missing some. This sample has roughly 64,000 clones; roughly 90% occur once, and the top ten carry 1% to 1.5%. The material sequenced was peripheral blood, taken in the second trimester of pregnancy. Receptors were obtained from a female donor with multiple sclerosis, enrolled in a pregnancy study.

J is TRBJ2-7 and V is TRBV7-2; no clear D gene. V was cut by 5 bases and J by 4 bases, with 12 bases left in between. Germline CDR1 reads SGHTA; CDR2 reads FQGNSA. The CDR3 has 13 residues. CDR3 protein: CASSPTAGYEQYF. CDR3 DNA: TGTGCCAGCAGCCCGACTGCCGGTTACGAGCAGTACTTC.

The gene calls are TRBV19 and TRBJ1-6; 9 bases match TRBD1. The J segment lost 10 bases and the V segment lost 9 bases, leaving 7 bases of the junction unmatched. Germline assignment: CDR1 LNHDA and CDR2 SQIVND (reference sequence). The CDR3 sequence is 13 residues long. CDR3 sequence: CASQDRGESPLHF. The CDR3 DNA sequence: TGTGCCAGCCAAGACAGGGGGGAATCACCCCTCCACTTT.

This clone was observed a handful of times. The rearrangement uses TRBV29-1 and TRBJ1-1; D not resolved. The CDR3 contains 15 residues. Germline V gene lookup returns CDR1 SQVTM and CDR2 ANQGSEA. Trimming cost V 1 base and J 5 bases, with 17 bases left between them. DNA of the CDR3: TGCAGCGTTGAAGGAGGGTACGCCAGTTCTACTGAAGCTTTCTTT. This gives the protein CSVEGGYASSTEAFF.

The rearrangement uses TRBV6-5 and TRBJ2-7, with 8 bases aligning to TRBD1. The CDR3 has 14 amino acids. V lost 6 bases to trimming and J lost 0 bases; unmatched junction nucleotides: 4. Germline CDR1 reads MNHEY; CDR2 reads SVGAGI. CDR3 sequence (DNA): TGTGCCAGCAGAAGACAGGGGAGCTCCTACGAGCAGTACTTC. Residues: CASRRQGSSYEQYF.

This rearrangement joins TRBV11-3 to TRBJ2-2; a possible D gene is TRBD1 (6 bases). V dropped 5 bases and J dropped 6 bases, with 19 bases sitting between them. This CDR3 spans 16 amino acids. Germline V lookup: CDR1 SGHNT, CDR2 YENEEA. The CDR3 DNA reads TGTGCCAGCAGCCCAACTACAGGGTCAGGGGCCGGGGAGCTGTTTTTT. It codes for CASSPTTGSGAGELFF.

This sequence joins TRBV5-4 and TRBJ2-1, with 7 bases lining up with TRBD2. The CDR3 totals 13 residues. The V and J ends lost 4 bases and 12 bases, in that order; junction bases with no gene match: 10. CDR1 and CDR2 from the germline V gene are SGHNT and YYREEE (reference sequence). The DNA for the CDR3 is TGTGCCAGCAGCAGCGGGAACGCAATGAGGCAGTTCTTC. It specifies CASSSGNAMRQFF.

The CDR3 here is CAIKEGAKPYEQYF. The CDR3 coding sequence is TGTGCCATCAAAGAGGGGGCGAAACCTTACGAGCAGTACTTC. The gene calls are TRBV10-3 and TRBJ2-7; 7 nucleotides match TRBD1. V shed 7 bases, J shed 4 bases, and the junction held 10 bases outside the gene matches. The CDR3 sequence is 14 residues long. Germline V gene lookup returns CDR1 ENHRY and CDR2 SYGVKD.

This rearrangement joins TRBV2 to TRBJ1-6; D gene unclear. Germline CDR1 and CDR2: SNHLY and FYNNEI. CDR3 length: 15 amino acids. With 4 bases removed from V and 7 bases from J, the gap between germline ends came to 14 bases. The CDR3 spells CASSVEGRGNSPLHF. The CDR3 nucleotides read TGTGCCAGCAGTGTAGAGGGCCGCGGGAATTCACCCCTCCACTTT.

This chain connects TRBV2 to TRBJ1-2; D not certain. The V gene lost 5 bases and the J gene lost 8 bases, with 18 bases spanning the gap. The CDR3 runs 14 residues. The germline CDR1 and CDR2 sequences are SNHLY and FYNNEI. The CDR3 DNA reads TGTGCCAGCAGTCCTCGCCAGATTGCTGAAGGCTACACCTTC. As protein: CASSPRQIAEGYTF. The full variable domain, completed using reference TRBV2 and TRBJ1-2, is EPEVTQTPSHQVTQMGQEVILRCVPISNHLYFYWYRQILGQKVEFLVSFYNNEISEKSEIFDDQFSVERPDGSNFTLKIRSTKLEDSAMYFCASSPRQIAEGYTFGSGTRLTVV.

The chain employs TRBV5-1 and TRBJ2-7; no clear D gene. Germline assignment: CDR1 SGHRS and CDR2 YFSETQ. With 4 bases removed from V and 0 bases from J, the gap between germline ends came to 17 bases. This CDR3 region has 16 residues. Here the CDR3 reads CASSPSPRPSSYEQYF. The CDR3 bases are TGCGCCAGCAGCCCTTCCCCCAGGCCCAGCTCCTACGAGCAGTACTTC.

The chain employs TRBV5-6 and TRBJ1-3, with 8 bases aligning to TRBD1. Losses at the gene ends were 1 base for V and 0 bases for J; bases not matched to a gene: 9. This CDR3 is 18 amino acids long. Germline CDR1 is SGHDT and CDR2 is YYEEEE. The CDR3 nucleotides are TGTGCCAGCAGCTTGCTTGGTAGACAGGGGAGCTCTGGAAACACCATATATTTT. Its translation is CASSLLGRQGSSGNTIYF.

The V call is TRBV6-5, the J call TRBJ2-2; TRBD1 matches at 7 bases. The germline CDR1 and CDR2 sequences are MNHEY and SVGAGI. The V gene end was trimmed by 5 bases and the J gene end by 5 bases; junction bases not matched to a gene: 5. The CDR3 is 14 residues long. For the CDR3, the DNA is TGTGCCAGCAGTACTCCACAGGGGACCGGGGAGCTGTTTTTT. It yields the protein CASSTPQGTGELFF.

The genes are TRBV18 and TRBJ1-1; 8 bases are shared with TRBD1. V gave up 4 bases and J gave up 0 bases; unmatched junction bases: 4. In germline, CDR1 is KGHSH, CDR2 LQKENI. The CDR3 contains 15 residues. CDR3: CASSLRTGLNTEAFF. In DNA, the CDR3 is TGTGCCAGCTCACTTAGGACAGGGCTGAACACTGAAGCTTTCTTT.

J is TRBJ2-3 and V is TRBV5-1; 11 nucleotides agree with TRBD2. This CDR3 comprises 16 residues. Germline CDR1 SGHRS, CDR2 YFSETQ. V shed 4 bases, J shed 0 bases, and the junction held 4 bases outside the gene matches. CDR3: CASSPGLAASTDTQYF. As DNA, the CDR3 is TGCGCCAGCAGCCCGGGACTAGCGGCTAGCACAGATACGCAGTATTTT.

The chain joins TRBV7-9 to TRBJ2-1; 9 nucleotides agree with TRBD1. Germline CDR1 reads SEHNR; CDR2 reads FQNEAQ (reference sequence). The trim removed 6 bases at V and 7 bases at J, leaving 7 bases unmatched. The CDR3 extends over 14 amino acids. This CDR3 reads CASRPGTGSNEQFF. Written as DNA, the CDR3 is TGTGCCAGCAGGCCCGGGACAGGGTCTAATGAGCAGTTCTTC.

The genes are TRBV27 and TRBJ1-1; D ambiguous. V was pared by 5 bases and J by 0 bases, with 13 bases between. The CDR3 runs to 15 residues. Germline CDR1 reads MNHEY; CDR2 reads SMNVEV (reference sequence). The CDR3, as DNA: TGTGCCAGCAGTCCCCGAGGCGTCATGAACACTGAAGCTTTCTTT. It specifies CASSPRGVMNTEAFF.

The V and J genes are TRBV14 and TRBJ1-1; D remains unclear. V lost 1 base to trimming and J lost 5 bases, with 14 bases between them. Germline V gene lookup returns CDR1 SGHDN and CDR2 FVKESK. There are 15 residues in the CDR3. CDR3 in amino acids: CASSQGSVLETEAFF. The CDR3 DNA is TGTGCCAGCAGCCAAGGAAGCGTACTAGAGACTGAAGCTTTCTTT.

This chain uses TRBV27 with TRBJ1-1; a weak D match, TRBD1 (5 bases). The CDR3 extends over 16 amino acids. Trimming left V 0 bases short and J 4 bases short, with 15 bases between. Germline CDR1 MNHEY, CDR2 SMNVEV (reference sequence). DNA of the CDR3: TGTGCCAGCAGTTTATCGCCGGGGGTGCTTACCACTGAAGCTTTCTTT. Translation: CASSLSPGVLTTEAFF.

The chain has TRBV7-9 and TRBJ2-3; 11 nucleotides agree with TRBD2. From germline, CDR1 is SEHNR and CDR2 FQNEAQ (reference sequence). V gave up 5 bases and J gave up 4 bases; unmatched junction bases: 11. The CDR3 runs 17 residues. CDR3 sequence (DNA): TGTGCCAGCAGCCCCGGGTTGGGGACTAGCGGTTCAGATACGCAGTATTTT. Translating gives CASSPGLGTSGSDTQYF.

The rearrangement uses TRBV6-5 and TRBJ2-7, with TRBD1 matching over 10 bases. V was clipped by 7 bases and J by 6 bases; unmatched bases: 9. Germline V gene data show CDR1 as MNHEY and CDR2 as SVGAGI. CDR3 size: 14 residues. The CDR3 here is CASKYGQGEPEQYF. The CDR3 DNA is TGTGCCAGCAAGTACGGACAGGGGGAACCCGAGCAGTACTTC.

As DNA, the CDR3 is TGTGCCTGGAGTACCGTTAGCGGGGGGTGGGAGACCCAGTACTTC. Protein sequence: CAWSTVSGGWETQYF. This chain connects TRBV30 to TRBJ2-5, with 10 bases fitting TRBD2. Germline V gene sequence: CDR1 GTSNPN, CDR2 SVGIG (reference sequence). The V and J ends lost 2 bases and 5 bases, in that order; junction bases with no gene match: 8. This CDR3 spans 15 amino acids.

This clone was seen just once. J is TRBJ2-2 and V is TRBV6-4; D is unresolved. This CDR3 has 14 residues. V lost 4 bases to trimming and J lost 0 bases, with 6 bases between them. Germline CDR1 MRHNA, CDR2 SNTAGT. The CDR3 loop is CASSVSANTGELFF. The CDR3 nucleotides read TGTGCCAGCAGTGTGTCGGCGAACACCGGGGAGCTGTTTTTT.

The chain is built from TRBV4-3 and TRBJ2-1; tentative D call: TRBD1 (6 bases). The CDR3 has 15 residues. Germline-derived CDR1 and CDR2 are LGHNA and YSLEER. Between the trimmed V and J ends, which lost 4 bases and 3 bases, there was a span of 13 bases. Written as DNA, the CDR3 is TGCGCCAGCAGCCCGAACAGGGCCCTCTACAATGAGCAGTTCTTC. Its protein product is CASSPNRALYNEQFF.

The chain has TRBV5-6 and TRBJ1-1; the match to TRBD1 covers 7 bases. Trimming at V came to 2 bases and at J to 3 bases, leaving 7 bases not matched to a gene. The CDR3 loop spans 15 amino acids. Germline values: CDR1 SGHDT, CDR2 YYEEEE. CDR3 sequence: CASSFMTGLDTEAFF. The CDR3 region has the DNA TGTGCCAGCAGCTTCATGACAGGGCTTGACACTGAAGCTTTCTTT.

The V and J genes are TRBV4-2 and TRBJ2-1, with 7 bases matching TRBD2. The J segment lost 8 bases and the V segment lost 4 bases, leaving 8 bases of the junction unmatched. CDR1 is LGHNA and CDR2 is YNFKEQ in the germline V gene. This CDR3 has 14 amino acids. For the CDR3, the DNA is TGTGCCAGCAGCCTCATGGGGGGGAACTATGAGCAGTTCTTC. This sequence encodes CASSLMGGNYEQFF.

DNA of the CDR3: TGTGCCAGCAGCTTGGTGGGGGGACCCACAGATACGCAGTATTTT. This sequence encodes CASSLVGGPTDTQYF. This rearrangement joins TRBV5-6 to TRBJ2-3, with D possibly being TRBD2 (6 bases). The germline CDR1 and CDR2 sequences are SGHDT and YYEEEE. CDR3 length equals 15 residues. Trimming shortened V by 0 bases and J by 2 bases, and 10 bases separated the two germline ends.

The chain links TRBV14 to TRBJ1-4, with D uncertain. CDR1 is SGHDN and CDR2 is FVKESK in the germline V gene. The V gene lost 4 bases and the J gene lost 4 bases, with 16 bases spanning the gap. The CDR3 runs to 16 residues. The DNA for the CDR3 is TGTGCCAGCAGCCGAAGGCTCCGAGGTATTAATGAAAAACTGTTTTTT. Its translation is CASSRRLRGINEKLFF.

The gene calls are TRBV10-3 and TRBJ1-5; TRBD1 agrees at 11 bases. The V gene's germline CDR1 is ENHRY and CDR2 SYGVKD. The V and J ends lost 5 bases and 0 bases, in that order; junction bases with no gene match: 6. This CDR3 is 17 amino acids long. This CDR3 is CAISKGTGGDSNQPQHF. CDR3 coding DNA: TGTGCCATCAGTAAAGGGACAGGGGGTGATAGCAATCAGCCCCAGCATTTT.

DNA of the CDR3: TGTGCCAGCATAGCGGCTACTGGAAACACCATATATTTT. It encodes CASIAATGNTIYF. V is TRBV2 and J is TRBJ1-3, with D unclear. Germline V gene lookup returns CDR1 SNHLY and CDR2 FYNNEI. The V and J ends lost 7 bases and 2 bases respectively, with 9 bases between them. The length of the CDR3 is 13 residues.

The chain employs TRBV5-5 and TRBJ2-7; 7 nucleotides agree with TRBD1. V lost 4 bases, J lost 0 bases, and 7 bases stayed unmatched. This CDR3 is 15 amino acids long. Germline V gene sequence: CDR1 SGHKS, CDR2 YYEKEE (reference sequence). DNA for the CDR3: TGTGCCAGCAGCCTCGACAGGGCGGCCTCCTACGAGCAGTACTTC. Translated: CASSLDRAASYEQYF.